A selection of T cell receptor beta chains follows, all from one sample in a study of blood T cell repertoires in COVID-19. Profiling relied on immunoSEQ multiplex PCR, and the TCRdb table lists in-frame clones only, not all of them. The sample has some 150,000 clones, just over 85% seen once; the top ten hold approximately 4.5%. Specimen: PBMCs or T cells enriched from blood (not recorded which). Receptor source: a man aged 45-65 years who had recovered from COVID-19. Each CDR3 is given with its conserved first and last residue. D genes are given only for firm matches. Not all rows give a size; the values are once, few, many and, for expanded clones, a class.

J: TRBJ2-5; D: NA; size: NA; V: TRBV5-1; length: 16; DNA: TGCGCCAGCACCCTAGCCCCGGGGATCCTACAAGAGACCCAGTACTTC; CDR3: CASTLAPGILQETQYF
J: TRBJ2-2; D: TRBD1; size: NA; V: TRBV24-1; length: 14; DNA: TGTGCCACCAGAGGGACAGGGGACACCGGGGAGCTGTTTTTT; CDR3: CATRGTGDTGELFF
J: TRBJ1-2; D: NA; size: NA; V: TRBV4-1; length: 16; DNA: TGCGCCAGCAGCCAAGATCACCTAAGAGGGGGTGCTGGCTACACCTTC; CDR3: CASSQDHLRGGAGYTF
J: TRBJ2-1; D: TRBD2; size: NA; V: TRBV7-9; length: 17; DNA: TGTGCCAGCAGCTTAATCTACGGGAGGGCCCGGTTCAATGAGCAGTTCTTC; CDR3: CASSLIYGRARFNEQFF
J: TRBJ2-5; D: NA; size: NA; V: TRBV7-9; length: 14; DNA: TGTGCCAGCAGTCTAGCAGGCGGGACGAAGACCCAGTACTTC; CDR3: CASSLAGGTKTQYF
J: TRBJ1-4; D: NA; size: NA; V: TRBV19; length: 16; DNA: TGTGCCAGTAGTATCCGGACGAGGGCTTATAATGAAAAACTGTTTTTT; CDR3: CASSIRTRAYNEKLFF
J: TRBJ2-7; D: NA; size: NA; V: TRBV28; length: 16; DNA: TGTGCCAGCAGTTTCCTCCGTCGGACAGTCTCCTACGAGCAGTACTTC; CDR3: CASSFLRRTVSYEQYF
J: TRBJ2-1; D: TRBD2; size: NA; V: TRBV2; length: 14; DNA: TGTGCCAGCAGTGAACTAGGGAGGGGCAATGAGCAGTTCTTC; CDR3: CASSELGRGNEQFF
J: TRBJ1-5; D: NA; size: NA; V: TRBV28; length: 15; DNA: TGTGCCAGCAGTTTGCATAGCGATAGCAATCAGCCCCAGCATTTT; CDR3: CASSLHSDSNQPQHF
J: TRBJ1-2; D: TRBD1; size: NA; V: TRBV29-1; length: 11; DNA: TGCAGCGCCGAGGGGGCAGGGGGCTACACCTTC; CDR3: CSAEGAGGYTF
J: TRBJ1-2; D: NA; size: NA; V: TRBV28; length: 12; DNA: TGTGCCAGCAGTTTGAACAGCTATGGCTACACCTTC; CDR3: CASSLNSYGYTF
J: TRBJ2-1; D: TRBD2; size: once; V: TRBV5-8; length: 16; DNA: TGTGCCAGCAGTCTAATTAGCGGGGGACCCTGGGATGAGCAGTTCTTC; CDR3: CASSLISGGPWDEQFF
J: TRBJ2-1; D: TRBD1; size: NA; V: TRBV24-1; length: 16; DNA: TGTGCCACCAGTGATTTCAAAGCAGGGGGCCTGGATGAGCAGTTCTTC; CDR3: CATSDFKAGGLDEQFF
J: TRBJ2-3; D: NA; size: NA; V: TRBV5-1; length: 18; DNA: TGCGCCAGCAGCTTGACGGGGTCGGCGGGAAAGTACACAGATACGCAGTATTTT; CDR3: CASSLTGSAGKYTDTQYF
J: TRBJ1-6; D: TRBD1; size: NA; V: TRBV28; length: 14; DNA: TGTGCCAGCAGTTCAGGACAGGGTAATTCACCCCTCCACTTT; CDR3: CASSSGQGNSPLHF
J: TRBJ1-2; D: TRBD1; size: NA; V: TRBV6-5; length: 14; DNA: TGTGCCAGCAGTTACTCGGACAGGGTTTATGGCTACACCTTC; CDR3: CASSYSDRVYGYTF
J: TRBJ1-1; D: TRBD1; size: NA; V: TRBV5-1; length: 15; DNA: TGCGCCAGCAGCAGACAGGGACAGATGAACACTGAAGCTTTCTTT; CDR3: CASSRQGQMNTEAFF
J: TRBJ2-3; D: NA; size: NA; V: TRBV6-5; length: 14; DNA: TGTGCCAGCAGCAGGCGCACTAGCACAGATACGCAGTATTTT; CDR3: CASSRRTSTDTQYF
J: TRBJ1-2; D: TRBD1; size: NA; V: TRBV5-4; length: 13; DNA: TGTGCCAGCAGACCTAGGGGGCGCCATGGCTACACCTTC; CDR3: CASRPRGRHGYTF
J: TRBJ1-2; D: NA; size: few; V: TRBV5-6; length: 14; DNA: TGTGCCAGCAGCTTCACCGGGTTCCGGTGGGGCTACACCTTC; CDR3: CASSFTGFRWGYTF